These 14 T cell receptor beta chains were sequenced from one sample in a study of T-cell memory formation after mild COVID-19. A single record per CDR3 protein comes from TCRdb applying MiXCR to the 5' RACE reads. The repertoire consists of roughly 190,000 distinct CDR3 sequences, with under 30% occurring once and the leading ten covering about an eighth. The sequenced sample was PBMCs or a T cell subset sorted from them (not recorded which). These TCRs come from an adult woman who had mild COVID-19 (a few samples of this study predate the infection). Cell type and time point are not known.

V is TRBV20-1 and J is TRBJ2-7; either TRBD1 or TRBD2 may fit D (7 bases each). The V end was cut by 5 bases, the J end by 6 bases, with 23 bases between. The CDR3 covers 15 residues. CDR1 is DFQATT and CDR2 is SNEGSKA in the germline V gene (reference sequence). In nucleotides, the CDR3 is TGCAGTGCTTTTTCCGCGGGGGAGGGGGCTGGCGAGCAGTACTTC. This codes for CSAFSAGEGAGEQYF.

This chain links TRBV27 with TRBJ2-5; D may be TRBD1 or TRBD2 (6 bases each). The J call may be wrong; the DNA end is better matched by TRBJ2-7. The CDR3 covers 15 residues. CDR1 is MNHEY and CDR2 is SMNVEV in the germline V gene (reference sequence). The CDR3 loop is CASSRAGQGTYEQYF. In DNA form, the CDR3 reads TGTGCCAGCAGTCGGGCGGGTCAGGGGACTTACGAGCAGTACTTC.

This chain joins TRBV6-1 and TRBJ2-4, with 10 nucleotides matching TRBD1. The CDR3 loop spans 14 amino acids. The V segment lost 9 bases and the J segment 7 bases; nucleotides outside the gene matches: 9. Germline-derived CDR1 and CDR2 are MNHNS and SASEGT. CDR3 sequence: CASDRGLLGNIQYF. The CDR3 bases are TGTGCCAGTGACAGGGGGCTCCTAGGGAACATTCAGTACTTC.

The chain joins TRBV11-2 to TRBJ1-1, with D unresolved. Germline CDR1 and CDR2: SGHAT and FQNNGV. Trimming left V 0 bases short and J 3 bases short, with 11 bases between. The CDR3 contains 15 residues. The CDR3 DNA sequence: TGTGCCAGCAGCTTAGATCCCGGGGTACACACTGAAGCTTTCTTT. Its protein is CASSLDPGVHTEAFF.

In its sample, this clonotype was seen once. The chain carries TRBV15 and TRBJ1-4; D is undetermined. V gave up 2 bases and J gave up 0 bases, with 7 bases separating them. Germline CDR1 LNHNV, CDR2 YYDKDF (reference sequence). The CDR3 is 15 amino acids. The CDR3 DNA reads as TGTGCCACCAGCAGAACAAGCGCAACTAATGAAAAACTGTTTTTT. Encoded protein: CATSRTSATNEKLFF. Full variable domain (remainder filled in from reference TRBV15 and TRBJ1-4): DAMVIQNPRYQVTQFGKPVTLSCSQTLNHNVMYWYQQKSSQAPKLLFHYYDKDFNNEADTPDNFQSRRPNTSFCFLDIRSPGLGDTAMYLCATSRTSATNEKLFFGSGTQLSVL.

There are a few counts of this clonotype. The rearrangement joins TRBV12-3 or TRBV12-4 to TRBJ2-7; 9 nucleotides line up with TRBD1. V lost 5 bases to trimming and J lost 5 bases; unmatched junction nucleotides: 13. The CDR3 has 16 residues. The chain's CDR3 is CASSPLLHGQGNEQYF. The CDR3 DNA reads as TGTGCCAGCAGTCCGCTCCTACATGGACAGGGGAACGAGCAGTACTTC.

The V call is TRBV2, the J call TRBJ2-2; possible D gene TRBD1, 6 bases. The CDR3 has 16 amino acids. Trimming took off 5 bases at V and 1 base at J, with 14 bases between the two ends. The V gene's germline CDR1 is SNHLY and CDR2 FYNNEI. The CDR3 nucleotides are TGTGCCAGCAGTAGACGCCCGACAGGGAACACCGGGGAGCTGTTTTTT. It encodes CASSRRPTGNTGELFF.

V is TRBV15 and J is TRBJ1-1; D gene unclear. Trimming removed 0 bases from V and 5 bases from J, with 10 bases in between. The germline CDR1 and CDR2 sequences are LNHNV and YYDKDF (reference sequence). This CDR3 is 14 amino acids long. The CDR3 sequence is CATSRDLTGTEAFF. The CDR3 DNA sequence: TGTGCCACCAGCAGAGATCTAACGGGAACTGAAGCTTTCTTT. The full variable domain, completed using reference TRBV15 and TRBJ1-1, is DAMVIQNPRYQVTQFGKPVTLSCSQTLNHNVMYWYQQKSSQAPKLLFHYYDKDFNNEADTPDNFQSRRPNTSFCFLDIRSPGLGDTAMYLCATSRDLTGTEAFFGQGTRLTVV.

Here the CDR3 reads CSVRSGIPGDEQYF. In DNA, the CDR3 is TGCAGCGTTCGCTCCGGGATTCCGGGGGACGAGCAGTACTTC. The chain joins TRBV29-1 to TRBJ2-7, with D maybe TRBD2 (6 bases). The ends were cut back, 5 bases at V and 5 bases at J, with 19 bases in the middle. Germline V gene data show CDR1 as SQVTM and CDR2 as ANQGSEA. This CDR3 region has 14 residues.

In its sample, this clonotype was seen a few times. CDR3 DNA: TGTGCCAGCAGCCTGGGGTGGGCCACCTACAAAAACATTCAGTACTTC. Translated, it gives CASSLGWATYKNIQYF. The rearrangement links TRBV27 to TRBJ2-4; D remains ambiguous. Per germline, CDR1 MNHEY and CDR2 SMNVEV (reference sequence). The CDR3 runs to 16 residues. Trimming shortened V by 6 bases and J by 3 bases, and 18 bases separated the two germline ends.

This clonotype was recorded a few times. The rearrangement joins TRBV9 to TRBJ1-4; D ambiguous. The CDR3 length is 16 residues. Germline CDR1 reads SGDLS; CDR2 reads YYNGEE. V was clipped by 0 bases and J by 7 bases, with 16 bases between them. DNA for the CDR3: TGTGCCAGCAGCGTAGCTGCTCTGGCGGGCGGTGAAAAACTGTTTTTT. The encoded protein is CASSVAALAGGEKLFF.

The V call is TRBV11-2, the J call TRBJ1-5; TRBD1 might be the D (5 bases). This CDR3 has 15 residues. V was trimmed by 1 base and J by 4 bases, leaving 11 bases between them. The germline V gene has CDR1 SGHAT and CDR2 FQNNGV. In nucleotides, the CDR3 is TGTGCCAGCAGCTTAGGATTGGGGGGGAATCAGCCCCAGCATTTT. It codes for CASSLGLGGNQPQHF.

This clonotype was seen more than once but under ten times. This sequence joins TRBV5-1 and TRBJ1-1, with a tentative D call TRBD1 (5 bases). V shed 4 bases and J shed 1 base, with 11 bases lying between them. Germline values: CDR1 SGHRS, CDR2 YFSETQ. CDR3 length equals 14 residues. CDR3 DNA: TGCGCCAGCAGCGTTGAAAGGGGGAACACTGAAGCTTTCTTT. This translates into CASSVERGNTEAFF.

This clonotype occurred a few times. The chain employs TRBV7-2 and TRBJ2-4, with 9 nucleotides matching TRBD1. This CDR3 spans 16 amino acids. V lost 4 bases, J lost 7 bases, and 11 bases stayed unmatched. The V gene's germline CDR1 is SGHTA and CDR2 FQGNSA. The CDR3 nucleotides read TGTGCCAGCAGCTCCAAAAGCGGGACAGGGATGAACATTCAGTACTTC. Translation gives CASSSKSGTGMNIQYF. Full variable domain (outside the CDR3, taken from reference TRBV7-2 and TRBJ2-4): GAGVSQSPSNKVTEKGKDVELRCDPISGHTALYWYRQSLGQGLEFLIYFQGNSAPDKSGLPSDRFSAERTGGSVSTLTIQRTQQEDSAVYLCASSSKSGTGMNIQYFGAGTRLSVL.